The 12 T cell receptor beta chains listed next were all sequenced from one sample in a study of shared clonotypes between healthy human individuals. Here immunoSEQ multiplex PCR was the method, and the copy in TCRdb shows in-frame clones only, minus some. The profile shows 1.5 million to 2.5 million clones, about 95% of them singletons. CD45RO-negative, CCR7-positively selected cells formed the naive CD8 fraction, excluding terminally differentiated effector memory CD45RA+ cells. Sequences were obtained from naive CD8+ T cells sorted from blood. The receptors here all came from a man younger than 35 in good health.

V and J are TRBV27 and TRBJ2-1, with D unresolved. Trimming removed 3 bases from V and 10 bases from J, with 13 bases in between. The CDR3 is 13 amino acids. Germline V gives CDR1 MNHEY, CDR2 SMNVEV (reference sequence). CDR3 sequence reads: CASSFGKNDEQFF. The CDR3 region has the DNA TGTGCCAGCAGTTTTGGGAAAAATGACGAGCAGTTCTTC.

Of note for this clone: Other DNA sequences within the sample encode an identical CDR3. V is TRBV29-1 and J is TRBJ2-7, with 7 bases identical to TRBD2. This CDR3 comprises 12 residues. Germline CDR1 reads SQVTM; CDR2 reads ANQGSEA. Trimming removed 3 bases from V and 2 bases from J; junction bases left unmatched: 1. CDR3 amino acids: CSVDGGAYEQYF. CDR3 sequence (DNA): TGCAGCGTTGATGGGGGGGCCTACGAGCAGTACTTC.

Of note for this clone: The same CDR3 is also encoded by other DNA sequences in this sample. The chain recombines TRBV27 with TRBJ2-7; possible D gene TRBD1, 6 bases. The CDR3 contains 15 residues. The germline V gene has CDR1 MNHEY and CDR2 SMNVEV (reference sequence). Between the trimmed V and J ends, which lost 0 bases and 0 bases, there was a span of 9 bases. DNA of the CDR3: TGTGCCAGCAGTTTATCGGGACACAGCTCCTACGAGCAGTACTTC. The encoded protein is CASSLSGHSSYEQYF.

The V gene is TRBV6-1, the J gene TRBJ2-3; D not certain. V lost 6 bases and J lost 2, with 6 bases in between. The CDR3 covers 12 residues. Germline-derived CDR1 and CDR2 are MNHNS and SASEGT. This CDR3 is CASRENTDTQYF. In DNA, the CDR3 is TGTGCCAGCAGGGAAAACACAGATACGCAGTATTTT.

The genes are TRBV13 and TRBJ2-5, with D perhaps TRBD1 or TRBD2 (5 bases each). The V gene lost 6 bases and the J gene lost 1 base, with 12 bases spanning the gap. The length of the CDR3 is 14 residues. The germline V gene has CDR1 PRHDT and CDR2 FYEKMQ (reference sequence). The CDR3 nucleotides are TGTGCCAGCAGACAAACGGGGACCCAAGAGACCCAGTACTTC. Translated, it gives CASRQTGTQETQYF.

The chain recombines TRBV27 with TRBJ1-6; weak D call: TRBD1 (6 bases). Germline-derived CDR1 and CDR2 are MNHEY and SMNVEV (reference sequence). V was clipped by 5 bases and J by 9 bases, with 14 bases between them. The CDR3 spans 14 residues. CDR3 coding DNA: TGTGCCAGCAGTCTGGGGACATATCGTTCACCCCTCCACTTT. Protein product: CASSLGTYRSPLHF.

This chain uses TRBV4-1 with TRBJ2-6; D unresolved. CDR1 and CDR2 from the germline V gene are MGHRA and YSYEKL. The CDR3 length is 14 residues. Trimming pared 0 bases from V and 5 bases from J, leaving 5 bases between. CDR3 protein: CASSQEGWANVLTF. As DNA, the CDR3 is TGCGCCAGCAGCCAAGAGGGTTGGGCCAACGTCCTGACTTTC.

The chain employs TRBV4-1 and TRBJ2-7; D is perhaps TRBD1 (7 bases). The CDR3 runs 15 residues. V gave up 0 bases and J gave up 6 bases, with 15 bases separating them. The germline V gene encodes CDR1 MGHRA and CDR2 YSYEKL. CDR3 in amino acids: CASSQEGGGWVEQYF. The CDR3 DNA reads TGCGCCAGCAGCCAAGAAGGAGGGGGCTGGGTCGAGCAGTACTTC.

The gene calls are TRBV15 and TRBJ2-5, with D perhaps TRBD1 (5 bases). Germline V gene lookup returns CDR1 LNHNV and CDR2 YYDKDF (reference sequence). This CDR3 is 13 amino acids long. V lost 5 bases to trimming and J lost 6 bases, with 13 bases between them. CDR3 residues: CATSARVEKTQYF. In nucleotides, the CDR3 is TGTGCCACCAGCGCCAGGGTGGAAAAGACCCAGTACTTC. The full variable domain, in which reference TRBV15 and TRBJ2-5 provide the parts outside the CDR3, is DAMVIQNPRYQVTQFGKPVTLSCSQTLNHNVMYWYQQKSSQAPKLLFHYYDKDFNNEADTPDNFQSRRPNTSFCFLDIRSPGLGDTAMYLCATSARVEKTQYFGPGTRLLVL.

J is TRBJ1-2 and V is TRBV25-1, with D possibly being TRBD1 (5 bases). V lost 3 bases and J lost 6, with 14 bases in between. CDR3 size: 14 residues. In germline, CDR1 is MGHDK, CDR2 SYGVNS. CDR3 sequence: CASSDLTLGHGYTF. The CDR3 coding sequence is TGTGCCAGCAGTGACCTGACATTGGGGCATGGCTACACCTTC.

V usage is TRBV5-6 and J usage is TRBJ1-2; D remains unclear. The CDR3 has 12 residues. In germline, CDR1 is SGHDT, CDR2 YYEEEE. Trimming shortened V by 0 bases and J by 7 bases, and 7 bases separated the two germline ends. In DNA form, the CDR3 reads TGTGCCAGCAGCTTGGGGGAGAGTGGCTACACCTTC. This sequence encodes CASSLGESGYTF.

In DNA, the CDR3 is TGTGCCAGCAGCCCTCCATGGGGACAGAGAGATGAAAAACTGTTTTTT. Protein sequence: CASSPPWGQRDEKLFF. This sequence joins TRBV7-9 and TRBJ1-4, with 7 bases aligning to TRBD1. Germline CDR1 reads SEHNR; CDR2 reads FQNEAQ (reference sequence). The CDR3 consists of 16 residues. The V segment lost 5 bases and the J segment 6 bases; nucleotides outside the gene matches: 12.